Following are 20 T cell receptor beta chains from one sample sequenced in a study of naive and memory T cell subsets. Ligated cDNA underwent four rounds of PCR with nested alpha and beta constant region primers and SP2. TCRdb analysed the UMI-ligation and nested PCR reads with MiXCR anew, one entry per CDR3 protein. This table holds around 30,000 distinct CDR3 sequences, 6.5% to 8% found once. Regarding treatment: skin biopsy from PPD injection site in Mantoux-positive individual. An oligonucleotide containing a UMI was ligated to the 3' end of TCR cDNA. The sequences come from skin, collected from a tuberculin skin test site. The source of these receptors is an adult in good health.

Within the sample, this clonotype is medium-sized. V and J are TRBV5-4 and TRBJ2-3; 10 bases agree with TRBD1. The V segment lost 0 bases and the J segment 5 bases; nucleotides outside the gene matches: 6. This CDR3 comprises 16 residues. From germline, CDR1 is SGHNT and CDR2 YYREEE (reference sequence). The CDR3 spells CASSLGGTGVEDTQYF. CDR3 coding DNA: TGTGCCAGCAGCTTGGGGGGGACAGGGGTCGAAGATACGCAGTATTTT.

The sample holds a few counts of this clonotype. The J gene is TRBJ1-1, the V gene TRBV9; a weak D match, TRBD1 (5 bases). V was pared by 5 bases and J by 8 bases, with 22 bases between. CDR3 length equals 15 residues. Germline lookup yields CDR1 SGDLS and CDR2 YYNGEE. CDR3 DNA: TGTGCCAGCAGTAAAAGAGGTCAGTGGGGCGAAGAAGCTTTCTTT. It specifies CASSKRGQWGEEAFF.

This clonotype counts as medium-sized (0.01 to 0.1%). The chain is built from TRBV7-9 and TRBJ2-7, with 7 bases that match TRBD2. Germline loops: CDR1 SEHNR, CDR2 FQNEAQ (reference sequence). The V gene end was trimmed by 5 bases and the J gene end by 0 bases; junction bases not matched to a gene: 4. The CDR3 runs 14 residues. CDR3 sequence: CASSLRDYSYEQYF. The CDR3 coding sequence is TGTGCCAGCAGCCTACGGGACTACTCCTACGAGCAGTACTTC.

This clonotype appeared many times. The chain combines TRBV19 with TRBJ2-5; 7 bases match TRBD2. The CDR3 consists of 12 residues. J gave up 5 bases and V 6 bases, and 3 bases lay outside the gene matches. CDR1 and CDR2 (germline): LNHDA, SQIVND (reference sequence). CDR3 in DNA: TGTGCCAGTAGCCCTAGCGGCGAGACCCAGTACTTC. This sequence encodes CASSPSGETQYF.

In its sample, this clonotype was seen many times. The chain links TRBV9 to TRBJ1-1, with D hard to call. CDR1 is SGDLS and CDR2 is YYNGEE in the germline V gene. V lost 0 bases and J lost 3, with 9 bases in between. This CDR3 region has 14 residues. The CDR3 nucleotides are TGTGCCAGCAGCGTAGGCCGGGGATACACTGAAGCTTTCTTT. It specifies CASSVGRGYTEAFF.

This clonotype appeared many times. The chain links TRBV7-9 to TRBJ1-1, with a possible D match to TRBD1 (5 bases). With 4 bases removed from V and 4 bases from J, the gap between germline ends came to 16 bases. This CDR3 region has 15 residues. The germline CDR1 and CDR2 sequences are SEHNR and FQNEAQ (reference sequence). The CDR3 region is CASSSNQGWGTEAFF. In DNA form, the CDR3 reads TGTGCCAGCAGCTCAAATCAGGGTTGGGGCACTGAAGCTTTCTTT.

Many counts were recorded for this clonotype. The chain has TRBV2 and TRBJ1-1, with D unclear. V lost 3 bases and J lost 2, with 7 bases in between. Germline-derived CDR1 and CDR2 are SNHLY and FYNNEI. The CDR3 runs 13 residues. The CDR3, as DNA: TGTGCCAGCAGTGAGTCGGTAAACACTGAAGCTTTCTTT. It translates to CASSESVNTEAFF.

Only a few counts were recorded for this clonotype. V usage is TRBV11-1 and J usage is TRBJ1-1; 7 nucleotides match TRBD1. CDR1 is SGHAT and CDR2 is FQDESV in the germline V gene (reference sequence). Germline trimming cut 5 bases from V and 4 bases from J; bases unmatched to any gene: 19. CDR3 length: 18 amino acids. CDR3 sequence reads: CASSQPGDSGHRGTEAFF. For the CDR3, the DNA is TGTGCCAGCAGCCAACCGGGGGACAGCGGCCACCGGGGCACTGAAGCTTTCTTT.

The chain joins TRBV7-7 to TRBJ1-6; D might be TRBD1 (5 bases). Between the trimmed V and J ends, which lost 5 bases and 5 bases, there was a span of 22 bases. Germline V lookup: CDR1 SSHAT, CDR2 FNYEAQ (reference sequence). CDR3 length equals 18 residues. In DNA, the CDR3 is TGTGCCAGCAGCCGAAAATGGACGGGGGAGTTCCATAATTCACCCCTCCACTTT. Amino acid sequence: CASSRKWTGEFHNSPLHF.

This clonotype occurred a few times. J is TRBJ1-1 and V is TRBV25-1, with D maybe TRBD1 (5 bases). The CDR3 is made up of 19 amino acids. The germline V gene has CDR1 MGHDK and CDR2 SYGVNS. V shed 1 base and J shed 0 bases, with 21 bases lying between them. The CDR3 DNA is TGTGCCAGCAGTGAATTGTTGGGGACCAGAAACCCTATGAACACTGAAGCTTTCTTT. It yields the protein CASSELLGTRNPMNTEAFF.

This clonotype was seen ten or more times. The V gene is TRBV4-2, the J gene TRBJ2-3; D may match TRBD1 or TRBD2 (6 bases each). CDR1 is LGHNA and CDR2 is YNFKEQ in the germline V gene. Trimming removed 2 bases from V and 2 bases from J, with 14 bases in between. This CDR3 spans 16 amino acids. CDR3 DNA: TGTGCCAGCAGCCAATCCGGGGGCCTATTCACAGATACGCAGTATTTT. Protein: CASSQSGGLFTDTQYF.

This clonotype was observed a few times. The chain is built from TRBV14 and TRBJ2-7, with D possibly being TRBD1 (5 bases). Trimming removed 4 bases from V and 2 bases from J, with 9 bases in between. The CDR3 has 13 residues. Germline V gives CDR1 SGHDN, CDR2 FVKESK. CDR3 protein: CASSLMGPYEQYF. The CDR3, as DNA: TGTGCCAGCAGCCTCATGGGGCCCTACGAGCAGTACTTC.

The chain is built from TRBV19 and TRBJ1-4; the D is unclear. The CDR3 consists of 14 residues. CDR1 is LNHDA and CDR2 is SQIVND in the germline V gene (reference sequence). V lost 5 bases to trimming and J lost 8 bases, with 15 bases between them. The CDR3 nucleotides are TGTGCCAGTAGTTCGGGCCCTAAAGGGGAAAAACTGTTTTTT. It yields the protein CASSSGPKGEKLFF. Looking up the rest from reference TRBV19 and TRBJ1-4 gives the full variable domain: DGGITQSPKYLFRKEGQNVTLSCEQNLNHDAMYWYRQDPGQGLRLIYYSQIVNDFQKGDIAEGYSVSREKKESFPLTVTSAQKNPTAFYLCASSSGPKGEKLFFGSGTQLSVL.

This clonotype was recorded at least ten times. At one end the junction does not follow the germline gene, possibly because of a read error. The chain is built from TRBV6-5 and TRBJ2-7, with D tentatively TRBD2 (6 bases). The CDR3 sequence is 13 residues long. Germline assignment: CDR1 MNHEY and CDR2 SVGAGI. CDR3 sequence reads: CASRQRDSFEQYF. The CDR3, as DNA: TGTGCCAGCAGGCAACGGGACTCCTTCGAGCAGTACTTC.

The table lists this clonotype with many counts. The genes are TRBV20-1 and TRBJ2-2, with 8 bases lining up with TRBD2. CDR1 and CDR2 (germline): DFQATT, SNEGSKA (reference sequence). CDR3 length: 15 residues. With V trimmed by 3 bases and J by 4 bases, 7 bases remained unmatched. This CDR3 reads CSASPQRGFTGELFF. The CDR3 DNA reads as TGCAGTGCTAGCCCTCAGCGGGGGTTCACCGGGGAGCTGTTTTTT.

V is TRBV9 and J is TRBJ2-1, with TRBD2 as a possible D gene (6 bases). Trimming pared 0 bases from V and 3 bases from J, leaving 16 bases between. CDR3 length: 17 amino acids. Per germline, CDR1 SGDLS and CDR2 YYNGEE. The CDR3 here is CASSVDGRGLYYNEQFF. The CDR3, as DNA: TGTGCCAGCAGCGTAGATGGGCGGGGCTTATACTACAATGAGCAGTTCTTC.

The gene calls are TRBV7-9 and TRBJ2-7; tentatively, D is TRBD1 (5 bases). With 7 bases removed from V and 2 bases from J, the gap between germline ends came to 15 bases. The CDR3 totals 14 residues. Per the germline V gene, CDR1 is SEHNR and CDR2 is FQNEAQ (reference sequence). Here the CDR3 reads CASNPGAATYEQYF. CDR3 sequence (DNA): TGTGCCAGCAACCCTGGGGCGGCCACCTACGAGCAGTACTTC.

At least ten counts were recorded for this clonotype. V is TRBV19 and J is TRBJ2-1, with D hard to call. The CDR3 length is 14 residues. With 3 bases removed from V and 7 bases from J, the gap between germline ends came to 13 bases. CDR1 and CDR2 from the germline V gene are LNHDA and SQIVND (reference sequence). CDR3 bases: TGTGCCAGTAGTATCAGCTTGGTCGGGAATGAGCAGTTCTTC. This translates into CASSISLVGNEQFF.

The table lists this clonotype with many counts. This chain links TRBV27 with TRBJ2-7, with D maybe TRBD1 (5 bases). The germline V gene encodes CDR1 MNHEY and CDR2 SMNVEV (reference sequence). V shed 0 bases and J shed 2 bases, with 8 bases lying between them. The CDR3 sequence is 14 residues long. DNA of the CDR3: TGTGCCAGCAGTTTATCTCAGGGTGCCTACGAGCAGTACTTC. It yields the protein CASSLSQGAYEQYF.

At least ten counts were recorded for this clonotype. V usage is TRBV12-3 or TRBV12-4 and J usage is TRBJ2-1; possibly TRBD1 for D (5 bases). The V and J ends lost 2 bases and 7 bases respectively, with 9 bases between them. The CDR3 length is 13 residues. In nucleotides, the CDR3 is TGTGCCAGCAGTTTAAACAGGTGGAATGAGCAGTTCTTC. Amino acid sequence: CASSLNRWNEQFF.